Presented here are 26 T cell receptor beta chains from one specimen sequenced in a study of spatial heterogeneity in lung cancer. Described time point: sample taken at primary tumor resection. The antigens these receptors bind are not known. One entry per CDR3 protein results from TCRdb running MiXCR on the 5' RACE reads. The data hold about 3,500 distinct CDR3 sequences, with 25% to 30% observed a single time. Findings and caveats of the study: It was found that expanded intratumoral alpha and beta TCR counts tracked tumor mutation counts.

The input for sequencing was lung tumor tissue, taken at surgery. These receptor sequences come from a male donor with early-stage non-small cell lung cancer.

Sample share makes this clonotype large (0.1 to 1%). The V and J genes are TRBV27 and TRBJ2-5; D not resolved. Germline assignment: CDR1 MNHEY and CDR2 SMNVEV (reference sequence). V lost 8 bases and J lost 1, with 8 bases in between. This CDR3 contains 12 residues. CDR3 region: CASWQFQETQYF. For the CDR3, the DNA is TGTGCCAGCTGGCAATTCCAAGAGACCCAGTACTTC.

The chain is built from TRBV28 and TRBJ2-7; 11 bases fit TRBD2. The germline CDR1 and CDR2 sequences are MDHEN and SYDVKM. This CDR3 contains 15 residues. Trimming cost V 8 bases and J 2 bases; bases outside gene matches: 8. DNA for the CDR3: TGTGCCAGCGGTCCCGGGACTAGCGGACCCTACGAGCAGTACTTC. This translates into CASGPGTSGPYEQYF.

CDR3 nucleotides: TGTGCCAGCAGCCTGGCTGAGCAGTTCTTC. It yields the protein CASSLAEQFF. The chain joins TRBV4-2 to TRBJ2-1; D call uncertain. The CDR3 runs to 10 residues. The germline CDR1 and CDR2 sequences are LGHNA and YNFKEQ. Between the trimmed V and J ends, which lost 4 bases and 9 bases, there was a span of 4 bases.

This clonotype qualifies as medium-sized (0.01 to 0.1%). J is TRBJ2-5 and V is TRBV7-2; D unresolved. This CDR3 contains 13 residues. V gave up 0 bases and J gave up 3 bases, with 5 bases separating them. Per the germline V gene, CDR1 is SGHTA and CDR2 is FQGNSA. CDR3 nucleotide sequence: TGTGCCAGCAGCTTAGCTAGGGAAGAGACCCAGTACTTC. This codes for CASSLAREETQYF.

In its sample, this clonotype is medium-sized. The rearrangement uses TRBV7-8 and TRBJ1-5, with 7 bases aligning to TRBD1. V shed 4 bases and J 2 bases; nucleotides not matched to a gene: 2. CDR3 length: 14 amino acids. Germline V lookup: CDR1 SGHVS, CDR2 FQNEAQ. DNA of the CDR3: TGTGCCAGCAGCTCCACAGGGGGCAATCAGCCCCAGCATTTT. It translates to CASSSTGGNQPQHF. The complete variable domain, with remaining parts taken from reference TRBV7-8 and TRBJ1-5, reads GAGVSQSPRYKVAKRGQDVALRCDPISGHVSLFWYQQALGQGPEFLTYFQNEAQLDKSGLPSDRFFAERPEGSVSTLKIQRTQQEDSAVYLCASSSTGGNQPQHFGDGTRLSIL.

This clonotype is labeled as medium-sized. This chain joins TRBV6-2 or TRBV6-3 and TRBJ2-3; maybe TRBD2 (6 bases). The germline V and J ends were trimmed by 0 bases and 0 bases, with 10 bases remaining between them. The CDR3 covers 16 residues. The germline gives CDR1 MNHEY, CDR2 SVGEGT. DNA of the CDR3: TGTGCCAGCAGTTACTCGTCGCGGGACAGCACAGATACGCAGTATTTT. Its protein is CASSYSSRDSTDTQYF.

The CDR3 region is CASSKDRDYGYTF. CDR3 DNA sequence: TGTGCCAGCAGTAAAGACAGAGATTATGGCTACACCTTC. V and J are TRBV6-5 and TRBJ1-2, with a tentative D call TRBD1 (5 bases). The CDR3 loop spans 13 amino acids. Looked up from germline, CDR1 is MNHEY and CDR2 is SVGAGI. V was clipped by 5 bases and J by 5 bases, with 12 bases between them.

The genes are TRBV27 and TRBJ2-1; D might be TRBD1 or TRBD2, each matching 7 bases. The CDR3 sequence is 14 residues long. Per the germline V gene, CDR1 is MNHEY and CDR2 is SMNVEV (reference sequence). The V and J ends lost 5 bases and 5 bases respectively, with 13 bases between them. The chain's CDR3 is CASSQGGAHNEQFF. In DNA, the CDR3 is TGTGCCAGCAGTCAGGGGGGGGCTCACAATGAGCAGTTCTTC.

This clonotype qualifies as medium-sized. J is TRBJ1-3 and V is TRBV18; no firm D call. The CDR3 contains 15 residues. The germline V and J ends were trimmed by 3 bases and 0 bases, with 9 bases remaining between them. CDR1 KGHSH and CDR2 LQKENI come from the germline V gene. The chain's CDR3 is CASSPNHGSGNTIYF. The CDR3, as DNA: TGTGCCAGCTCACCCAACCACGGCTCTGGAAACACCATATATTTT.

This clonotype came up many times. The rearrangement joins TRBV29-1 to TRBJ2-1; D is possibly TRBD1 or TRBD2 (5 bases each). The ends were cut back, 8 bases at V and 0 bases at J, with 14 bases in the middle. The germline V gene encodes CDR1 SQVTM and CDR2 ANQGSEA. This CDR3 comprises 14 residues. The CDR3, as DNA: TGCAGCTTTACTAGGGGCAGCTCCTACAATGAGCAGTTCTTC. This gives the protein CSFTRGSSYNEQFF.

This clonotype was counted ten times or more. The chain couples TRBV25-1 to TRBJ2-7; D call uncertain. The CDR3 is 13 residues long. Looked up from germline, CDR1 is MGHDK and CDR2 is SYGVNS. Trimming left V 5 bases short and J 7 bases short, with 15 bases between. The chain's CDR3 is CASSSWRRSEQYF. CDR3 DNA: TGTGCCAGCAGTTCTTGGCGGCGGTCGGAGCAGTACTTC.

Sample share makes this clonotype medium-sized (0.01 to 0.1%). V and J are TRBV2 and TRBJ2-7, with TRBD2 as a possible D gene (6 bases). Germline V gene data show CDR1 as SNHLY and CDR2 as FYNNEI. This CDR3 has 14 residues. V lost 2 bases and J 1 base, leaving 9 bases between the germline ends. The CDR3 bases are TGTGCCAGCAGTGAAATGGCGGGGTCCTACGAGCAGTACTTC. Its protein product is CASSEMAGSYEQYF.

This clonotype has more than one count but fewer than ten. The J gene is TRBJ2-4, the V gene TRBV18; D is tentatively TRBD1 or TRBD2 (5 bases each). The CDR3 runs to 14 residues. CDR1 is KGHSH, CDR2 LQKENI, per germline. V was clipped by 6 bases and J by 0 bases, with 9 bases between them. CDR3 in amino acids: CASSPGTAKNIQYF. The CDR3 bases are TGTGCCAGCTCGCCAGGGACAGCCAAAAACATTCAGTACTTC.

This clonotype has ten or more counts. This chain links TRBV28 with TRBJ1-1; TRBD1 might be the D (6 bases). This CDR3 is built from 14 residues. Germline CDR1 MDHEN, CDR2 SYDVKM. V was shortened by 2 bases and J by 11 bases, with 18 bases between the two germline ends. This chain's CDR3 is CASSLERGGGAAFF. CDR3 bases: TGTGCCAGCAGTTTAGAGAGAGGTGGGGGGGCGGCTTTCTTT.

This clonotype is medium-sized (0.01 to 0.1%) within its sample. The chain uses TRBV7-9 and TRBJ1-5, with a tentative D call TRBD1 (5 bases). This CDR3 is 16 amino acids long. Trimming left V 6 bases short and J 4 bases short, with 19 bases between. Per the germline V gene, CDR1 is SEHNR and CDR2 is FQNEAQ (reference sequence). Here the CDR3 reads CASRSGDPDPNQPQHF. The CDR3 DNA sequence: TGTGCCAGCAGGTCCGGGGACCCGGATCCGAATCAGCCCCAGCATTTT.

This clonotype was observed many times. This chain joins TRBV7-6 and TRBJ2-3; no firm D call. The germline V gene encodes CDR1 SGHVS and CDR2 FNYEAQ. The CDR3 is 13 amino acids. V was cut by 2 bases and J by 4 bases, with 7 bases left in between. CDR3 protein: CASSLWHADTQYF. The CDR3 DNA sequence: TGTGCCAGCAGCTTATGGCACGCAGATACGCAGTATTTT.

The sample holds a few counts of this clonotype. The rearrangement joins TRBV5-1 to TRBJ2-1, with 8 bases that match TRBD1. V dropped 1 base and J dropped 1; count of bases not matched to a gene: 4. Germline assignment: CDR1 SGHRS and CDR2 YFSETQ. CDR3 size: 16 residues. The CDR3 loop is CASSLLTGVSYNEQFF. The CDR3 bases are TGCGCCAGCAGCTTGCTGACAGGGGTTTCCTACAATGAGCAGTTCTTC.

This sequence joins TRBV15 and TRBJ2-1; weak D call: TRBD1 (6 bases). V was shortened by 1 base and J by 7 bases, with 17 bases between the two germline ends. CDR1 and CDR2 (germline): LNHNV, YYDKDF (reference sequence). The CDR3 extends over 16 amino acids. The CDR3, as DNA: TGTGCCACCAGCAGAGTCCCCCCACAGGGTAGTAATGAGCAGTTCTTC. It codes for CATSRVPPQGSNEQFF.

The chain is built from TRBV29-1 and TRBJ2-3, with D uncertain. Trimming took 2 bases from V and 2 from J, leaving 2 bases between them. This CDR3 is built from 11 residues. Germline lookup yields CDR1 SQVTM and CDR2 ANQGSEA. The DNA for the CDR3 is TGCAGCGTTGAAAACACAGATACGCAGTATTTT. Residues: CSVENTDTQYF.

The chain couples TRBV28 to TRBJ2-1; 7 bases map to TRBD2. The CDR3 totals 15 residues. CDR1 MDHEN and CDR2 SYDVKM come from the germline V gene. The trim removed 4 bases at V and 0 bases at J, leaving 3 bases unmatched. The CDR3 region is CASSWRGSSYNEQFF. In DNA, the CDR3 is TGTGCCAGCAGTTGGCGGGGGAGCTCCTACAATGAGCAGTTCTTC.

This clonotype was recorded a few times. The chain joins TRBV3-1 to TRBJ1-1; D is ambiguous. Trimming shortened V by 3 bases and J by 8 bases, and 13 bases separated the two germline ends. CDR1 is LGHDT, CDR2 YNNKEL, per germline (reference sequence). The CDR3 covers 13 residues. CDR3 bases: TGTGCCAGCAGCCAGCAGAGTGATACAGAAGCTTTCTTT. It specifies CASSQQSDTEAFF. The full variable domain, rest sourced from reference TRBV3-1 and TRBJ1-1, is DTAVSQTPKYLVTQMGNDKSIKCEQNLGHDTMYWYKQDSKKFLKIMFSYNNKELIINETVPNRFSPKSPDKAHLNLHINSLELGDSAVYFCASSQQSDTEAFFGQGTRLTVV.

The chain uses TRBV5-1 and TRBJ2-7, with 7 bases matching TRBD1. Germline V gene lookup returns CDR1 SGHRS and CDR2 YFSETQ. V lost 0 bases to trimming and J lost 3 bases; unmatched junction nucleotides: 3. The CDR3 runs to 14 residues. CDR3 nucleotide sequence: TGCGCCAGCAGCTTGGTGGACAGGCGCTACGAGCAGTACTTC. This translates into CASSLVDRRYEQYF.

This clonotype was counted ten times or more. The rearrangement links TRBV29-1 to TRBJ1-1; D is perhaps TRBD1 (5 bases). Germline values: CDR1 SQVTM, CDR2 ANQGSEA. Trimming removed 0 bases from V and 6 bases from J, with 11 bases in between. The CDR3 covers 13 residues. The chain's CDR3 is CSVEDSWGAEAFF. Here the CDR3 DNA reads TGCAGCGTTGAAGATTCCTGGGGGGCTGAAGCTTTCTTT.

Sample share makes this clonotype large. The genes are TRBV28 and TRBJ1-2; 7 bases are a match to TRBD1. Trimming cost V 6 bases and J 4 bases; bases outside gene matches: 5. CDR1 and CDR2 (germline): MDHEN, SYDVKM. The CDR3 spans 13 residues. Written as DNA, the CDR3 is TGTGCCAGCAGGAGACAGGGTCCCTATGGCTACACCTTC. This encodes CASRRQGPYGYTF.

This clonotype qualifies as medium-sized. The chain combines TRBV18 with TRBJ1-1; maybe TRBD1 (5 bases). Trimming took off 5 bases at V and 1 base at J, with 8 bases between the two ends. The germline V gene encodes CDR1 KGHSH and CDR2 LQKENI. CDR3 length: 13 residues. The CDR3 sequence: CASSEGRNTEAFF. The CDR3 DNA reads TGTGCCAGCTCAGAGGGACGGAACACTGAAGCTTTCTTT.

In this sample, this clonotype is medium-sized. This chain connects TRBV14 to TRBJ2-1; 7 nucleotides match TRBD2. V was pared by 1 base and J by 16 bases, with 10 bases of the junction left unmatched. Germline-derived CDR1 and CDR2 are SGHDN and FVKESK. There are 13 residues in the CDR3. CDR3 amino acids: CASSQVRAGPSFF. CDR3 sequence (DNA): TGTGCCAGCAGCCAAGTTCGAGCGGGGCCCTCCTTCTTC.